The rows below give T cell receptor beta chains drawn from one sample of a study of human T cells and chemical hapten exposure. Each CDR3 protein is one row after TCRdb ran MiXCR on the RACE reads. The table shows 96,000 or so distinct CDR3 sequences, with 9.3% occurring only once. The input for sequencing was whole blood, taken in connection with sensitization to the hapten diphenylcyclopropenone (DPC). These receptors were collected from a woman aged 40 to 50 with alopecia areata. Some clones in this sample may be carry-over from other donors' samples. Both conserved end residues are part of each CDR3. D genes are given only for firm matches. Where a row states a size, it is once, few, many or the class of an expanded clone; other rows omit it.

cdr3_nt cdr3_aa j_call cdr3_length clone_size v_call d_call
TGTGCCAGCAGTCCGGGACTAGCCAACGTTCAGTACTTC CASSPGLANVQYF TRBJ2-4 13 - TRBV6-5 TRBD2
TGTGCCAGCGAGGGGGGCAACACCATATATTTT CASEGGNTIYF TRBJ1-3 11 - TRBV28 -
TGTGCCAGCAGTTTACTACAGGGGACGGAGGTCCGGTTT CASSLLQGTEVRF TRBJ1-3 13 many TRBV28 TRBD1
TGTGCCAGCAGCCTCAACCCCCAGACCCAGTACTTC CASSLNPQTQYF TRBJ2-5 12 - TRBV21-1 -
TGCAGCGGGGGGACAGCTCAAGAGACCCAGTACTTC CSGGTAQETQYF TRBJ2-5 12 - TRBV29-1 TRBD1
TGTGCCATCAGTGAGACAGGGTCATACACCGGGGAGCTGTTTTTT CAISETGSYTGELFF TRBJ2-2 15 few TRBV10-3 -
TGTGCCAGCAGTTTCCGTTTGCAGGGGTATTCCCACCCCACTAGCACAGATACGCAGTATTTT CASSFRLQGYSHPTSTDTQYF TRBJ2-3 21 - TRBV27 -
TGTGCCAGCAGCGTCGCCGGGACGCTCTATAATTCACCCCTCCACTTT CASSVAGTLYNSPLHF TRBJ1-6 16 - TRBV7-2 -
TGTGCCAGCAGTGATACTTTCTCTGGAAACACCATATATTTT CASSDTFSGNTIYF TRBJ1-3 14 few TRBV2 -
TGTGCCAGCAGTTTAAGCTACTACGAGCAGTACTTC CASSLSYYEQYF TRBJ2-7 12 - TRBV28 -
TGCGCCAGCAGCTCAGGGCCCACTGGGTTATACGAGCAGTACTTC CASSSGPTGLYEQYF TRBJ2-7 15 few TRBV4-3 -
TGTGCCAGCACTGAGCCCGGACAGGGGTGGAACGAGCAGTACTTC CASTEPGQGWNEQYF TRBJ2-7 15 many TRBV2 TRBD1
TGTGCCAGCAGCTTACCACCGGGACCTAATTCACCCCTCCACTTT CASSLPPGPNSPLHF TRBJ1-6 15 many TRBV5-5 -
TGTGCCAGCAGAGGCAGTCGTGGTGGAGATACGCAGTATTTT CASRGSRGGDTQYF TRBJ2-3 14 many TRBV2 -
TGTGCCAGCACCCTACAGGGAGCGGGCAGCTACGAGCAGTACTTC CASTLQGAGSYEQYF TRBJ2-7 15 many TRBV12-3/TRBV12-4 -
TGTGCCAGCCATGGGACGACGAACACCGGGGAGCTGTTTTTT CASHGTTNTGELFF TRBJ2-2 14 - TRBV11-3 -
TGCAGTGCTAGAATACAGGGCTACGAGCAGTACTTC CSARIQGYEQYF TRBJ2-7 12 - TRBV20-1 -
TGTGCCAGCAGTGACTCGGACTTGAGGGGGGAGGGCCCCAATGAGCAGTTCTTC CASSDSDLRGEGPNEQFF TRBJ2-1 18 - TRBV6-4 -
TGTGCCAGCAGATCCCCGAATCAGCCCCAGCATTTT CASRSPNQPQHF TRBJ1-5 12 - TRBV6-2/TRBV6-3 -
TGCGCCAGCAGCCAAAGAGCCGGGAACGGCTACACCTTC CASSQRAGNGYTF TRBJ1-2 13 few TRBV4-3 -
TGTGCCAGCAGTTGGACGCCCTCCTACGAGCAGTACTTC CASSWTPSYEQYF TRBJ2-7 13 few TRBV27 -
TGCAGTGCTAGAGACGGGGGGTCTCCCACCACTGAAGCTTTCTTT CSARDGGSPTTEAFF TRBJ1-1 15 many TRBV20-1 -
TGTGCCAGCGAGGGACAGACGAAATACGAGCAGTACTTC CASEGQTKYEQYF TRBJ2-7 13 - TRBV28 TRBD1
TGTGCCAGCACAACTAGCGGGAGGGCCATCTACGAGCAGTACTTC CASTTSGRAIYEQYF TRBJ2-7 15 few TRBV6-2/TRBV6-3 TRBD2
TGCAGTGCAAGGAAAATCTACGAGCAGTACTTC CSARKIYEQYF TRBJ2-7 11 many TRBV20-1 -
TGTGCCAGTCTAGCGGGAGTCTCCTACGAGCAGTACTTC CASLAGVSYEQYF TRBJ2-7 13 - TRBV27 TRBD2
TGTGCCAGCAGTTTAAAGCTCGGGACAGGGGAGAGGACAGATACGCAGTATTTT CASSLKLGTGERTDTQYF TRBJ2-3 18 few TRBV28 TRBD1
TGCGCCAGCAGCCAGCGGGACTCCCTGGGAGAGCAGTACTTC CASSQRDSLGEQYF TRBJ2-7 14 - TRBV4-1 -
TGCAGCGTTGCAGAGGCAGGGGGCGCGACAGATACGCAGTATTTT CSVAEAGGATDTQYF TRBJ2-3 15 - TRBV29-1 TRBD1
TGTGCCAGCAGCATCGGACAGTCTAGCACAGATACGCAGTATTTT CASSIGQSSTDTQYF TRBJ2-3 15 few TRBV9 -
TGTGCCAGCAGCTTGACCTTATATGAGCAGTTCTTC CASSLTLYEQFF TRBJ2-1 12 few TRBV5-4 -
TGCGCCAGCAGCTTGGACAGGGCGAGCGATGAGCAGTTCTTC CASSLDRASDEQFF TRBJ2-1 14 many TRBV5-1 -
TGCGCCAGCAGCCTCACGGGACTTGGGGAAAAACTGTTTTTT CASSLTGLGEKLFF TRBJ1-4 14 few TRBV5-1 -
TGTGCCAGCCCACCTGGGGGCGTCAGCACAGATACGCAGTATTTT CASPPGGVSTDTQYF TRBJ2-3 15 - TRBV18 -
TGTGCCAGCAGCCGACAGGGGGTGGACACCGGGGAGCTGTTTTTT CASSRQGVDTGELFF TRBJ2-2 15 - TRBV6-6 TRBD1
TGCGCCAGCAGCCAAATAGCCAGGGAGGGTGGCTACACCTTC CASSQIAREGGYTF TRBJ1-2 14 - TRBV4-3 -
TGTGCCAGCAGCCAATCAGGGGGCGCGGACTATGGCTACACCTTC CASSQSGGADYGYTF TRBJ1-2 15 many TRBV3-1 TRBD1
TGTGCCAGCTCACCACCGACAGGGGCGAGAAACACTGAAGCTTTCTTT CASSPPTGARNTEAFF TRBJ1-1 16 - TRBV18 TRBD1
TGTGCCAGCAGCTTAGGGGGCCCGAACACCGGGGAGCTGTTTTTT CASSLGGPNTGELFF TRBJ2-2 15 many TRBV7-3 -
TGTGCCAGCAGTTTAGACAGTCACAATGAGCAGTTCTTC CASSLDSHNEQFF TRBJ2-1 13 many TRBV12-3/TRBV12-4 -
TGTGCCAGCAGTTACGAGGGAGTGAGCACAGATACGCAGTATTTT CASSYEGVSTDTQYF TRBJ2-3 15 many TRBV6-2/TRBV6-3 -
TGTGCCAGCAGTACGGGGGGTTCTGGGAACACTGAAGCTTTCTTT CASSTGGSGNTEAFF TRBJ1-1 15 many TRBV6-5 -
TGTGCCAGCAGCCCGACTAGAGGGGATACGCAGTATTTT CASSPTRGDTQYF TRBJ2-3 13 many TRBV2 -
TGTGCCAGCAGGCCACAGGGAGCGGAGACCCAGTACTTC CASRPQGAETQYF TRBJ2-5 13 - TRBV6-6 -
TGCAGTGCTAGGGGGACAGGGGTAATGAACACTGAAGCTTTCTTT CSARGTGVMNTEAFF TRBJ1-1 15 - TRBV20-1 TRBD1
TGTGCCATCAGCACAACTAGCGGGAGCGCAGATACGCAGTATTTT CAISTTSGSADTQYF TRBJ2-3 15 few TRBV10-3 TRBD2
TGTGCCAGCAGCGTAGTAGCGGGAGGGTGGAATGAGCAGTTCTTC CASSVVAGGWNEQFF TRBJ2-1 15 - TRBV9 TRBD2
TGTGCCAGCACCATGCTAGCGGGCTACAATGAGCAGTTCTTC CASTMLAGYNEQFF TRBJ2-1 14 many TRBV11-2 TRBD2
TGTGCCAGCAGTGGGGCGGCCTCCTACAATGAGCAGTTCTTC CASSGAASYNEQFF TRBJ2-1 14 few TRBV28 -
TGTGCCAGCAGCTTAGTTCCGATAGCGGGTTTCCAAGAGACCCAGTACTTC CASSLVPIAGFQETQYF TRBJ2-5 17 few TRBV7-2 TRBD2
TGTGCTAGCAGCCAAGAACGGAGCAATCAGCCCCAGCATTTT CASSQERSNQPQHF TRBJ1-5 14 - TRBV4-2 -
TGTGCCAGCAGCCACAGGGGCCTCCCCTATGGCTACACCTTC CASSHRGLPYGYTF TRBJ1-2 14 - TRBV3-1 -
TGTGCCAGCAGCTTACTATACCGCAGCGGGAGAGACAATGAGCAGTTCTTC CASSLLYRSGRDNEQFF TRBJ2-1 17 many TRBV7-8 TRBD2
TGTGCCAGCAGTTACTCGTACAGAGGAGGTTCACCCCTCCACTTT CASSYSYRGGSPLHF TRBJ1-6 15 few TRBV6-5 -
TGTGCCGCGTGCCACCCGAACACCGGGGAGCTGTTTTTT CAACHPNTGELFF TRBJ2-2 13 - TRBV4-2 -